What follows is one T cell receptor (beta chain) and its context. Antigen: not known. The source of the sample is a study of cytomegalovirus exposure and HLA in healthy donors. Study-level findings and limits: Most TCR sequences showed up rarely, but some public TCRs showed up in many donors.

In the PCR, 60 Vbeta and 13 Jbeta primers were used. The protocol was immunoSEQ multiplex PCR, while the TCRdb copy is restricted to in-frame clones and leaves out a portion. The table shows some 110,000 clones, with approximately 76% occurring only once. The sequence came from a woman aged 18-29 years in good health and CMV-seropositive. The sequenced material came from PBMCs.

The CDR3 reads CASSEGLAYNEQFF. CDR3 DNA: TGTGCCAGCAGTGAAGGTCTAGCGTACAATGAGCAGTTCTTC. The chain employs TRBV6-1 and TRBJ2-1; D may be TRBD2 (6 bases). V was pared by 1 base and J by 4 bases, with 8 bases between. Germline lookup yields CDR1 MNHNS and CDR2 SASEGT. CDR3 length: 14 amino acids.